The entry below gives a single TCR beta chain sequence along with its context. Antigen: not known. These data are taken from a study of T cell responses to AZD1222 COVID-19 vaccine. Trimming at V came to 5 bases and at J to 4 bases, leaving 8 bases not matched to a gene. Germline CDR1 LNHDA, CDR2 SQIVND (reference sequence). The CDR3 extends over 15 amino acids. Method: immunoSEQ multiplex PCR; TCRdb's copy keeps in-frame clones and lacks some. The table lists tens of thousands of clones, approximately 86% of them singletons. Study-wide findings and caveats: Spike-spanning, vaccine-associated CD4 TCRs were dominant at 160-218 and 743-854. Nearly half of spike-specific TCRs reportedly go after variant regions that carry no mutations.

The J gene is TRBJ1-1, the V gene TRBV19; 9 positions match TRBD1. Sequenced here: peripheral blood, sampled 28 days after the second AZD1222 dose. The TCR was taken from an adult who received the AZD1222 COVID-19 vaccine. Here the CDR3 DNA reads TGTGCCAGTAGTTGGGGGACAGGGAGAGCCACTGAAGCTTTCTTT. This translates into CASSWGTGRATEAFF.